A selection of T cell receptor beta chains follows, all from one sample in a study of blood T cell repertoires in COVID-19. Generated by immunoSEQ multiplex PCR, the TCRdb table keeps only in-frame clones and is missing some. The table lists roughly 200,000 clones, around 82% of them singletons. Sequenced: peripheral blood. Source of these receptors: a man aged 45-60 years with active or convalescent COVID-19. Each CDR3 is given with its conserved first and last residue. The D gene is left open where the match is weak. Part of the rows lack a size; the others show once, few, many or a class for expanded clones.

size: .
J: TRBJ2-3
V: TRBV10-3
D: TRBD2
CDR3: CAVTWRAGGTITDTQYF
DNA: TGTGCCGTAACCTGGCGAGCGGGGGGCACTATCACAGATACGCAGTATTTT

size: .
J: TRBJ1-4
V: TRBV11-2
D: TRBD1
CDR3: CASRPTGESEKLFF
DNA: TGTGCCAGCAGGCCGACAGGGGAAAGTGAAAAACTGTTTTTT

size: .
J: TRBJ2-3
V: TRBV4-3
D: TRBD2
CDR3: CASSQVETSRNTGTQYF
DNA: TGCGCCAGCAGCCAAGTTGAGACTAGCCGAAACACGGGTACGCAGTATTTT

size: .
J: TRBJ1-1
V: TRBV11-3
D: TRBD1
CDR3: CASSSGQPDEEAFF
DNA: TGTGCCAGCAGCTCGGGACAGCCCGACGAAGAAGCTTTCTTT

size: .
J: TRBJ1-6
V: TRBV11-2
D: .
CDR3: CASSYSGQPLHF
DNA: TGTGCCAGCAGCTACTCGGGACAACCCCTCCACTTT

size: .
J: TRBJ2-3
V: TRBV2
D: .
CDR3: CASSPRQGDTQYF
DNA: TGTGCCAGCAGCCCCCGCCAGGGAGATACGCAGTATTTT

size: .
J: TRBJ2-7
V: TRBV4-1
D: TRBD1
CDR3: CASSHPGQVLSYEQYF
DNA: TGCGCCAGCAGCCACCCCGGACAGGTCCTCTCCTACGAGCAGTACTTC

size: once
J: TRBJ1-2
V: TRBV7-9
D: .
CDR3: CASSLMTDTNYGYTF
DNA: TGTGCCAGCAGCTTGATGACAGACACTAACTATGGCTACACCTTC

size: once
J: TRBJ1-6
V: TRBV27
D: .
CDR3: CASSSALLGHINSPLHF
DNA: TGTGCCAGCAGTTCCGCACTCCTGGGACACATCAATTCACCCCTCCACTTT

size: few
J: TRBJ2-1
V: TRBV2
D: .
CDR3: CASSGGMGAGHNEQFF
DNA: TGTGCCAGCAGTGGGGGTATGGGGGCCGGGCACAATGAGCAGTTCTTC

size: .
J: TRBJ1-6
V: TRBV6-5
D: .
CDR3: CASTPRNSPLHF
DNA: TGTGCCAGCACCCCTCGGAATTCACCCCTCCACTTT

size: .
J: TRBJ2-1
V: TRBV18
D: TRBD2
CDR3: CASSPLAGGDNEQFF
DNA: TGTGCCAGCTCACCTCTAGCGGGGGGGGACAATGAGCAGTTCTTC

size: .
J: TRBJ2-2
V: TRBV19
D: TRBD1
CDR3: CASSIGGTANTGELFF
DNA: TGTGCCAGTAGTATAGGTGGGACAGCGAACACCGGGGAGCTGTTTTTT

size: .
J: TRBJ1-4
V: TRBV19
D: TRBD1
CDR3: CASSMGPPGGIEKLFF
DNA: TGTGCCAGTAGTATGGGGCCTCCAGGGGGGATTGAAAAACTGTTTTTT

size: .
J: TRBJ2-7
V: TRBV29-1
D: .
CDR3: CSVESRDRTYEQYF
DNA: TGCAGCGTTGAATCCCGAGACAGGACCTACGAGCAGTACTTC

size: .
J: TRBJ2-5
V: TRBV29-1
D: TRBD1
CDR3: CSVAGGEGETQYF
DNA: TGCAGCGTTGCAGGGGGCGAAGGAGAGACCCAGTACTTC

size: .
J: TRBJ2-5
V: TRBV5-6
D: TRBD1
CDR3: CASSWDSQETQYF
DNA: TGTGCCAGCAGCTGGGACAGCCAAGAGACCCAGTACTTC

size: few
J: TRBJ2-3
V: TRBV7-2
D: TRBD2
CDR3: CASSPGLAGGLTDTQYF
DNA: TGTGCCAGCAGCCCCGGACTAGCGGGGGGGCTGACAGATACGCAGTATTTT

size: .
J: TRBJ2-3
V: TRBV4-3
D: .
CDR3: CASSQGGTLDTQYF
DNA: TGCGCCAGCAGCCAAGGGGGGACATTGGATACGCAGTATTTT

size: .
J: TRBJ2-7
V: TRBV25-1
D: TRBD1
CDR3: CASSATGQGFAEQYF
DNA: TGTGCCAGCAGTGCAACGGGACAGGGTTTTGCCGAGCAGTACTTC

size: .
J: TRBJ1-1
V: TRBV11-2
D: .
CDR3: CASSLDPGQNTEAFF
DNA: TGTGCCAGCAGCTTAGATCCTGGACAGAACACTGAAGCTTTCTTT

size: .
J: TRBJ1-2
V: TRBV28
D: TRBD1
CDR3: CASSLGQIPLRGYTF
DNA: TGTGCCAGCAGTTTGGGACAGATCCCCCTTCGCGGCTACACCTTC

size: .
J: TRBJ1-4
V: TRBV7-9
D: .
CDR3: CASSLGALQDEKLFF
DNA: TGTGCCAGCAGCTTGGGGGCACTACAGGATGAAAAACTGTTTTTT

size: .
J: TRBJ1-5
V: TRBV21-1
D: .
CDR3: CASSFLSQGASNQPQHF
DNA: TGTGCCAGCAGTTTCCTGTCCCAGGGGGCGAGCAATCAGCCCCAGCATTTT

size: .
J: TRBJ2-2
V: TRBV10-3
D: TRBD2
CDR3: CATLAGANTGELFF
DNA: TGTGCCACCCTAGCGGGGGCGAACACCGGGGAGCTGTTTTTT

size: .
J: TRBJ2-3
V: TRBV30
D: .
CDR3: CAWTGLGMDTQYF
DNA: TGTGCCTGGACCGGACTGGGAATGGATACGCAGTATTTT

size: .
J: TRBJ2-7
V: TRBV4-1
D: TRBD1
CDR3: CASSRGTGVYEQYF
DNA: TGCGCCAGCAGCCGAGGGACAGGGGTCTACGAGCAGTACTTC

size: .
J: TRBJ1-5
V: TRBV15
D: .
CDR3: CATSRDRYGQPQHF
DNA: TGTGCCACCAGCAGAGACAGGTACGGTCAGCCCCAGCATTTT

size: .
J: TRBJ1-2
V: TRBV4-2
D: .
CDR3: CASSQAGGLGGGYTF
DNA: TGTGCCAGCAGCCAAGCTGGAGGTCTGGGAGGCGGCTACACCTTC

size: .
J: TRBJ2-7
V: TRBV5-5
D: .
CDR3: CASSSSGSYEQYF
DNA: TGTGCCAGCAGCTCCTCGGGGTCCTACGAGCAGTACTTC

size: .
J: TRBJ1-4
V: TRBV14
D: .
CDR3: CASGADLGEKLFF
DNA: TGTGCCAGCGGAGCGGACCTGGGGGAAAAACTGTTTTTT

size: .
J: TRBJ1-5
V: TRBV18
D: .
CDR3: CASSRSQGPQPQHF
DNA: TGTGCCAGCTCTCGATCACAGGGCCCTCAGCCCCAGCATTTT

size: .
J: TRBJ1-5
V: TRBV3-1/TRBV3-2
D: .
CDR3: CASSQGPPGSNQPQHF
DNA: TGTGCCAGCAGCCAAGGCCCACCCGGGAGCAATCAGCCCCAGCATTTT

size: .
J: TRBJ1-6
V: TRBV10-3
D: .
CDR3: CAISDGGLNNSPLHF
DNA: TGTGCCATCAGTGACGGGGGGCTGAATAATTCACCCCTCCACTTT

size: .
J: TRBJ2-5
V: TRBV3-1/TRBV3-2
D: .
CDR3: CASSSRGTQYF
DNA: TGTGCCAGCAGCTCTCGAGGCACCCAGTACTTC

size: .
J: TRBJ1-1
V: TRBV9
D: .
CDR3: CASSVTQGGNTEAFF
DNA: TGTGCCAGCAGCGTAACACAGGGTGGGAACACTGAAGCTTTCTTT

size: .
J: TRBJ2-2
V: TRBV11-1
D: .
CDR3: CASSLAPLTTVSGELFF
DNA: TGTGCCAGCAGCTTAGCCCCTCTTACAACCGTTTCCGGGGAGCTGTTTTTT

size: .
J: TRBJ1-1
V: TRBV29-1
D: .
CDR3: CSVGGFGTEAFF
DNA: TGCAGCGTTGGGGGCTTCGGCACTGAAGCTTTCTTT

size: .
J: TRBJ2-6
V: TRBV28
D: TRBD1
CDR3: CASSPRTGVGANVLTF
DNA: TGTGCCAGCAGTCCTCGAACAGGGGTTGGGGCCAACGTCCTGACTTTC

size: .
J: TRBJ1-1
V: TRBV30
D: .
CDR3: CAWSDRGAEAFF
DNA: TGTGCCTGGAGCGACCGCGGGGCTGAAGCTTTCTTT

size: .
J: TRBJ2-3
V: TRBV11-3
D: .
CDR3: CASSRSSGTQDTQYF
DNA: TGTGCCAGCAGCCGAAGCTCCGGGACTCAAGATACGCAGTATTTT

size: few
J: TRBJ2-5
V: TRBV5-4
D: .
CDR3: CASSLSPPGPQYF
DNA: TGTGCCAGCAGCTTGAGCCCACCAGGCCCCCAGTACTTC

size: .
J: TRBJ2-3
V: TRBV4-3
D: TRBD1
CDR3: CASSQDTTGGTDTQYF
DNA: TGCGCCAGCAGCCAAGATACCACAGGGGGCACAGATACGCAGTATTTT

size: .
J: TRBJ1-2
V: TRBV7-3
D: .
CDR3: CASSEEGGYGYTF
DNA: TGTGCCAGCAGCGAGGAAGGGGGCTATGGCTACACCTTC

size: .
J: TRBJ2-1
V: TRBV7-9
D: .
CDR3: CASSLSGPYNEQFF
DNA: TGTGCCAGCAGCTTGAGCGGGCCGTACAATGAGCAGTTCTTC

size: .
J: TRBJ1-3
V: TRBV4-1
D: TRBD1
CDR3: CASRPGGSGNTIYF
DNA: TGCGCCAGCAGGCCAGGGGGCTCTGGAAACACCATATATTTT

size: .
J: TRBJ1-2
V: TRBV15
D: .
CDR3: CATSRANQDYGYTF
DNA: TGTGCCACCAGCAGAGCGAATCAGGACTATGGCTACACCTTC

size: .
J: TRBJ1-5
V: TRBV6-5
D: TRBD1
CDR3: CASSWQGDQPQHF
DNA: TGTGCCAGCAGTTGGCAGGGGGATCAGCCCCAGCATTTT

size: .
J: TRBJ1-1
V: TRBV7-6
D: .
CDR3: CASSLGGHSSNTEAFF
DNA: TGTGCCAGCAGCTTAGGGGGCCATTCATCAAACACTGAAGCTTTCTTT

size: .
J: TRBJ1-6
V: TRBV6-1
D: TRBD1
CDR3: CASGNRGNSPLHF
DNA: TGTGCCAGCGGGAACAGGGGGAATTCACCCCTCCACTTT

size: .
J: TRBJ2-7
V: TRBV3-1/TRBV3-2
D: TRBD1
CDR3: CASSQFRDRNYEQYF
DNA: TGTGCCAGCAGCCAATTTAGGGACAGAAACTACGAGCAGTACTTC

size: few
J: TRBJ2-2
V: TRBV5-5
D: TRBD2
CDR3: CASSLGLAGVTGELFF
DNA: TGTGCCAGCAGCTTGGGGCTAGCGGGGGTCACCGGGGAGCTGTTTTTT

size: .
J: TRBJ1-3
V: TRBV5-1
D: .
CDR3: CASSFGGSSGNTIYF
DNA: TGCGCCAGCAGCTTCGGGGGTTCCTCTGGAAACACCATATATTTT

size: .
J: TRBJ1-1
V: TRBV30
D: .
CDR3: CAWSVGPGTEAFF
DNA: TGTGCCTGGAGTGTAGGTCCGGGCACTGAAGCTTTCTTT

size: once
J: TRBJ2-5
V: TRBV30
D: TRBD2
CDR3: CAWSNGGGYETQYF
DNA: TGTGCCTGGAGTAATGGCGGGGGTTACGAGACCCAGTACTTC

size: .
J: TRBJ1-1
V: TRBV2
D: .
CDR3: CASTQPRGNTEAFF
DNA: TGTGCCAGCACCCAACCCCGGGGAAACACTGAAGCTTTCTTT

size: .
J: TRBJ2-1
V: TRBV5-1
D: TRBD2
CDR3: CASSLSSGGALGDEQFF
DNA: TGCGCCAGCAGCTTATCTAGCGGGGGTGCCTTGGGGGATGAGCAGTTCTTC

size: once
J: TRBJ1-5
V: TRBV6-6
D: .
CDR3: CASSYSAFSNQPQHF
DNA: TGTGCCAGCAGTTACTCGGCCTTTTCGAATCAGCCCCAGCATTTT